These 14 T cell receptor beta chains originate from one sample sequenced in a study of Graves' ophthalmopathy and Graves' hyperthyroidism. Amplification targeted the TCR beta CDR3 regions, with RNA transcripts as the source material. RT-PCR was first run with HTBI primers, then multiplex PCR in a second round. TCRdb ran MiXCR on the multiplex PCR reads and lists one entry per CDR3 protein. The sample has hundreds of thousands of distinct CDR3 sequences, 20% to 25% seen once. Sequenced: peripheral blood. The receptor source for this set is a woman aged 18-29 years with stable Graves' hyperthyroidism.

The rearrangement joins TRBV12-3 or TRBV12-4 to TRBJ2-7; 10 bases agree with TRBD2. V lost 2 bases, J lost 6 bases, and 10 bases stayed unmatched. The CDR3 sequence is 16 residues long. The CDR3 nucleotides read TGTGCCAGCAGTTTATCGAGGCTAGCGGGAGTCTCCGAGCAGTACTTC. This codes for CASSLSRLAGVSEQYF.

J is TRBJ2-7 and V is TRBV7-2, with 7 bases that match TRBD1. The CDR3 length is 14 residues. V trimming: 1 base; J trimming: 3 bases; junction bases outside the gene matches: 3. The germline V gene encodes CDR1 SGHTA and CDR2 FQGNSA. The CDR3 region is CASSLVDRDYEQYF. The CDR3, as DNA: TGTGCCAGCAGCTTAGTCGACAGGGACTACGAGCAGTACTTC.

This clonotype has a handful of counts. J is TRBJ2-4 and V is TRBV20-1, with 8 bases lining up with TRBD2. V gave up 6 bases and J gave up 3 bases; unmatched junction bases: 4. The CDR3 contains 13 residues. CDR1 and CDR2 (germline): DFQATT, SNEGSKA (reference sequence). This chain's CDR3 is CSAGGRSKNIQYF. The CDR3 DNA reads as TGCAGTGCGGGCGGGAGGAGCAAAAACATTCAGTACTTC.

This clonotype was detected ten times or more. The V and J genes are TRBV28 and TRBJ2-7; D is perhaps TRBD1 (6 bases). Between the trimmed V and J ends, which lost 5 bases and 6 bases, there was a span of 14 bases. The CDR3 extends over 13 amino acids. The germline gives CDR1 MDHEN, CDR2 SYDVKM. DNA of the CDR3: TGTGCCAGCAGTGGGGCAGGGGACCCCGAGCAGTACTTC. Translated, it gives CASSGAGDPEQYF.

This clonotype has at least ten counts. This chain joins TRBV29-1 and TRBJ2-7; possibly TRBD1 for D (5 bases). Germline CDR1 reads SQVTM; CDR2 reads ANQGSEA. The CDR3 length is 11 residues. V lost 4 bases and J lost 4, with 8 bases in between. CDR3 DNA sequence: TGCAGCGTTGTTAGGGGATACGAGCAGTACTTC. Protein product: CSVVRGYEQYF.

The chain uses TRBV12-3 or TRBV12-4 and TRBJ2-7, with TRBD2 matching 7 bases. The CDR3 spans 16 residues. V gave up 4 bases and J gave up 7 bases; unmatched junction bases: 16. CDR3 protein: CASSSLRAGAGWEQYF. The CDR3 DNA reads as TGTGCCAGCAGTTCGTTGAGGGCGGGAGCGGGTTGGGAGCAGTACTTC.

This clonotype was seen more than once but under ten times. This chain links TRBV12-3 or TRBV12-4 with TRBJ1-2, with a possible D match to TRBD1 (6 bases). The germline V and J ends were trimmed by 6 bases and 4 bases, with 21 bases remaining between them. The CDR3 consists of 16 residues. CDR3 nucleotides: TGTGCCAGCAGCCCGGGGCGTAACAGGGTGGGCTATGGCTACACCTTC. This gives the protein CASSPGRNRVGYGYTF.

This clonotype showed up many times. In nucleotides, the CDR3 is TGTGCCAGCAGTTTGACAACGTGGAGGGGGGATCAGCCCCAGCATTTT. It translates to CASSLTTWRGDQPQHF. V gene TRBV28 combines with J gene TRBJ1-5, with D possibly being TRBD1 (6 bases). V was pared by 3 bases and J by 5 bases, with 17 bases between. This CDR3 has 16 amino acids. Germline V gene lookup returns CDR1 MDHEN and CDR2 SYDVKM.

This clonotype was observed many times. The junction departs from the called germline gene at one end, perhaps through a read error. The chain is built from TRBV20-1 and TRBJ2-7; D uncertain. Germline assignment: CDR1 DFQATT and CDR2 SNEGSKA (reference sequence). The CDR3 has 13 residues. In DNA form, the CDR3 reads TGCAGTCCTAGGGCGACGGTCTCCTACGAGCAGTACTTC. Its protein is CSPRATVSYEQYF.

The CDR3 DNA sequence: TGTGCCAGCAGCTTAGCGGGGACCGTTTATAATTCACCCCTCCACTTT. This encodes CASSLAGTVYNSPLHF. This chain uses TRBV7-2 with TRBJ1-6; D possibly corresponds to TRBD1 (5 bases). The CDR3 extends over 16 amino acids. Germline V gene data show CDR1 as SGHTA and CDR2 as FQGNSA. V lost 0 bases, J lost 4 bases, and 10 bases lay in between.

This clonotype was detected many times. Here the CDR3 reads CATSRDVGQETQYF. DNA of the CDR3: TGTGCCACCAGCAGAGATGTGGGACAGGAGACCCAGTACTTC. The chain has TRBV15 and TRBJ2-5; 7 bases map to TRBD1. V shed 0 bases and J 5 bases; nucleotides not matched to a gene: 3. CDR1 is LNHNV and CDR2 is YYDKDF in the germline V gene (reference sequence). This CDR3 contains 14 residues.

This clonotype showed up many times. This chain links TRBV10-3 with TRBJ1-2; D gene ambiguous. This CDR3 is 13 amino acids long. Trimming shortened V by 1 base and J by 7 bases, and 10 bases separated the two germline ends. Germline assignment: CDR1 ENHRY and CDR2 SYGVKD. The CDR3 DNA reads TGTGCCATCAGTGAGTTCGAGGAGCTTGGCTACACCTTC. Protein sequence: CAISEFEELGYTF.

This clonotype was observed many times. The chain combines TRBV18 with TRBJ2-7, with 7 bases lining up with TRBD1. Germline V gene data show CDR1 as KGHSH and CDR2 as LQKENI. The V and J ends lost 5 bases and 5 bases, in that order; junction bases with no gene match: 12. CDR3 size: 15 residues. CDR3 DNA sequence: TGTGCCAGCTCAGGACGGGACAGCCCCCTGGACGAGCAGTACTTC. It translates to CASSGRDSPLDEQYF.

V and J are TRBV6-1 and TRBJ1-1; possible D gene TRBD1, 5 bases. The V end was cut by 7 bases, the J end by 1 base, with 10 bases between. Germline V gives CDR1 MNHNS, CDR2 SASEGT. The CDR3 has 13 amino acids. The CDR3 is CASISGTNTEAFF. DNA for the CDR3: TGTGCCAGCATATCCGGGACGAACACTGAAGCTTTCTTT.